The 24 T cell receptor beta chains listed next were all sequenced from one sample in a study of blood T cells in healthy people across ages. Alongside a J-beta primer mix, a sample-barcoded 5' primer served in a second PCR lasting roughly 6 to 11 cycles. TCRdb reprocessed the 5' RACE reads with MiXCR, giving one entry per CDR3 protein. The table records over 500,000 distinct CDR3 sequences, about 27% of them present only once. These data were also reused for a study on T cells of mothers and their children.

Input material: blood. The receptors were gathered from a boy aged 2 to 9 in good health.

The genes are TRBV30 and TRBJ2-5; no reliable D call. CDR1 and CDR2 (germline): GTSNPN, SVGIG (reference sequence). The CDR3 spans 12 residues. Trimming removed 1 base at V and 11 bases at J, with 14 bases between. CDR3 coding DNA: TGTGCCTGGAGTGGAAGATGGTTGGAGCAGTACTTC. Encoded protein: CAWSGRWLEQYF.

This chain uses TRBV7-8 with TRBJ2-7; TRBD2 matches at 11 bases. V lost 3 bases and J lost 2; bases outside the gene matches: 9. The V gene's germline CDR1 is SGHVS and CDR2 FQNEAQ. There are 17 residues in the CDR3. Here the CDR3 reads CASSLASGGPRPYEQYF. In nucleotides, the CDR3 is TGTGCCAGCAGCTTGGCTAGCGGGGGGCCGAGGCCCTACGAGCAGTACTTC.

The chain joins TRBV7-9 to TRBJ2-5; possibly TRBD1 or TRBD2 for D (6 bases each). Germline lookup yields CDR1 SEHNR and CDR2 FQNEAQ (reference sequence). V shed 4 bases and J shed 5 bases, with 17 bases lying between them. CDR3 length: 15 amino acids. CDR3 protein: CASSSNRGPSETQYF. As DNA, the CDR3 is TGTGCCAGCAGCTCTAACCGGGGGCCGAGTGAGACCCAGTACTTC.

This clonotype was recorded a few times. The CDR3 sequence is CASSPRTGELFNEQFF. DNA of the CDR3: TGTGCCAGCAGCCCACGGACAGGGGAACTTTTTAATGAGCAGTTCTTC. The rearrangement links TRBV9 to TRBJ2-1; 9 positions agree with TRBD1. The CDR3 loop spans 16 amino acids. Germline V CDR1 and CDR2: SGDLS, YYNGEE. V trimming: 4 bases; J trimming: 7 bases; junction bases outside the gene matches: 12.

There are many counts of this clonotype. V gene TRBV10-3 combines with J gene TRBJ1-6, with D unclear. The CDR3 extends over 15 amino acids. Germline V gene sequence: CDR1 ENHRY, CDR2 SYGVKD. V lost 3 bases and J 6 bases, leaving 12 bases between the germline ends. CDR3 region: CAISDSRDRNSPLHF. CDR3 nucleotides: TGTGCCATCAGTGATAGTAGGGATCGTAATTCACCCCTCCACTTT.

This clonotype has a count of ten or more. This rearrangement joins TRBV3-1 to TRBJ2-5, with a weak D call TRBD1 (5 bases). The CDR3 runs to 16 residues. Trimming shortened V by 0 bases and J by 2 bases, and 13 bases separated the two germline ends. The germline gives CDR1 LGHDT, CDR2 YNNKEL (reference sequence). The CDR3 here is CASSQDGSGWQETQYF. The CDR3 DNA sequence: TGTGCCAGCAGCCAAGATGGTTCAGGGTGGCAAGAGACCCAGTACTTC.

This clonotype showed up many times. The rearrangement joins TRBV7-6 to TRBJ2-3; 7 bases agree with TRBD2. The CDR3 has 14 residues. J was trimmed by 5 bases and V by 4 bases; bases with no gene match: 6. The germline CDR1 and CDR2 sequences are SGHVS and FNYEAQ. The CDR3 sequence: CASSSPSSGDTQYF. CDR3 in DNA: TGTGCCAGCAGCTCACCCTCTAGCGGAGATACGCAGTATTTT. The variable domain in full, completed from reference TRBV7-6 and TRBJ2-3, reads GAGVSQSPRYKVTKRGQDVALRCDPISGHVSLYWYRQALGQGPEFLTYFNYEAQQDKSGLPNDRFSAERPEGSISTLTIQRTEQRDSAMYRCASSSPSSGDTQYFGPGTRLTVL.

The V call is TRBV27, the J call TRBJ1-2, with D possibly TRBD1 on 5 matching bases. Between the trimmed V and J ends, which lost 4 bases and 2 bases, there was a span of 14 bases. The V gene's germline CDR1 is MNHEY and CDR2 SMNVEV (reference sequence). The CDR3 loop spans 15 amino acids. The CDR3 coding sequence is TGTGCCAGCAGTTCCGGGGGGGGAGAGAACTATGGCTACACCTTC. Amino acid sequence: CASSSGGGENYGYTF.

The rearrangement links TRBV4-1 to TRBJ1-1; D is uncertain. In germline, CDR1 is MGHRA, CDR2 YSYEKL. The CDR3 consists of 16 residues. V was trimmed by 0 bases and J by 5 bases, leaving 16 bases between them. Here the CDR3 reads CASSQDRSTSRTEAFF. CDR3 sequence (DNA): TGCGCCAGCAGCCAAGACCGAAGCACGTCGCGGACTGAAGCTTTCTTT.

In its sample, this clonotype was seen a few times. The chain has TRBV6-5 and TRBJ2-5; 11 bases are shared with TRBD2. V trimming: 6 bases; J trimming: 8 bases; junction bases outside the gene matches: 8. Germline values: CDR1 MNHEY, CDR2 SVGAGI. This CDR3 spans 14 amino acids. CDR3 sequence: CASRPGTSGSTQYF. Written as DNA, the CDR3 is TGTGCCAGCAGACCCGGGACTAGCGGCTCCACCCAGTACTTC.

The CDR3 protein is CASSSPLGGASTDTQYF. The CDR3 DNA is TGTGCCAGCAGCTCGCCCTTGGGCGGGGCTAGCACAGATACGCAGTATTTT. The chain employs TRBV7-2 and TRBJ2-3; D may be TRBD2 (6 bases). V lost 4 bases and J lost 0, with 17 bases in between. CDR1 SGHTA and CDR2 FQGNSA come from the germline V gene. This CDR3 has 17 residues.

The table lists this clonotype with a few counts. The gene calls are TRBV10-3 and TRBJ2-5; no reliable D call. Trimming took 8 bases from V and 3 from J, leaving 10 bases between them. The CDR3 runs to 12 residues. Germline CDR1 reads ENHRY; CDR2 reads SYGVKD. The CDR3 region has the DNA TGTGCCATCGCTGACACGAAAGAGACCCAGTACTTC. Protein: CAIADTKETQYF.

A few counts support this clonotype. A read error may explain this, as a much larger clone is one base away. The chain uses TRBV7-3 and TRBJ2-3, with 10 positions matching TRBD2. Trimming took 5 bases from V and 2 from J; bases not matched to a gene: 4. The CDR3 contains 15 residues. The germline gives CDR1 SGHTA, CDR2 FQGTGA. The CDR3 protein is CASSAGLAYTDTQYF. In DNA, the CDR3 is TGTGCCAGCAGCGCGGGACTAGCGTACACAGATACGCAGTATTTT.

The V call is TRBV5-1, the J call TRBJ1-3, with a possible D match to TRBD1 (6 bases). This CDR3 has 18 residues. V dropped 4 bases and J dropped 0 bases, with 20 bases sitting between them. The germline gives CDR1 SGHRS, CDR2 YFSETQ. In DNA form, the CDR3 reads TGCGCCAGCAGCCTTGGACAGCTTCTCCTGGACTCTGGAAACACCATATATTTT. Translating gives CASSLGQLLLDSGNTIYF.

This clonotype was seen only a few times. In DNA form, the CDR3 reads TGTGCCAGCAGCTTAACGGTGGAGCACGAGCAGTACTTC. Translated: CASSLTVEHEQYF. The chain couples TRBV7-3 to TRBJ2-5; D is undetermined. The J call may be in error: the DNA end matches TRBJ2-7 better. CDR1 is SGHTA and CDR2 is FQGTGA in the germline V gene. This CDR3 contains 13 residues.

V and J are TRBV7-9 and TRBJ1-4; maybe TRBD1 (5 bases). Trimming took 3 bases from V and 8 from J, leaving 10 bases between them. Germline V lookup: CDR1 SEHNR, CDR2 FQNEAQ (reference sequence). The CDR3 extends over 13 amino acids. DNA for the CDR3: TGTGCCAGCAGCTTCCCAGAGGGGGAAAAACTGTTTTTT. Protein product: CASSFPEGEKLFF.

The V call is TRBV20-1, the J call TRBJ1-1; the D is unclear. Germline V lookup: CDR1 DFQATT, CDR2 SNEGSKA (reference sequence). Trimming took off 3 bases at V and 1 base at J, with 9 bases between the two ends. This CDR3 has 13 amino acids. Here the CDR3 reads CSARLQRNTEAFF. In DNA, the CDR3 is TGCAGTGCTAGGTTACAGAGGAACACTGAAGCTTTCTTT.

The CDR3 spells CASRDGAKNIQYF. The CDR3 DNA sequence: TGTGCCAGCAGGGACGGAGCCAAAAACATTCAGTACTTC. The chain combines TRBV6-2 or TRBV6-3 with TRBJ2-4; D uncertain. Trimming took 6 bases from V and 0 from J, leaving 6 bases between them. The CDR3 has 13 residues. CDR1 and CDR2 from the germline V gene are MNHEY and SVGEGT.

This clonotype was recorded a few times. The V call is TRBV3-1, the J call TRBJ1-1; the D gene is possibly TRBD1 (6 bases). V was cut by 2 bases and J by 3 bases, with 10 bases left in between. The CDR3 contains 14 residues. Germline CDR1 and CDR2: LGHDT and YNNKEL (reference sequence). CDR3 loop: CASSQPPGDTEAFF. The CDR3 DNA reads TGTGCCAGCAGCCAACCGCCAGGGGACACTGAAGCTTTCTTT.

The CDR3: CASSQEGLLGQETQYF. The CDR3 DNA follows: TGCGCCAGCAGCCAAGAGGGGTTACTGGGGCAAGAGACCCAGTACTTC. V gene TRBV4-1 combines with J gene TRBJ2-5; D is undetermined. The CDR3 extends over 16 amino acids. V lost 0 bases and J 2 bases, leaving 13 bases between the germline ends. Germline V gene sequence: CDR1 MGHRA, CDR2 YSYEKL.

The chain combines TRBV29-1 with TRBJ1-4; D unclear. In germline, CDR1 is SQVTM, CDR2 ANQGSEA. V was cut by 4 bases and J by 4 bases, with 7 bases left in between. There are 12 residues in the CDR3. CDR3 residues: CSVGARNEKLFF. DNA for the CDR3: TGCAGCGTTGGGGCCCGTAATGAAAAACTGTTTTTT.

In this sample, this clonotype turned up a few times. The CDR3 spells CASSPGTSSWGQFF. The CDR3 nucleotides read TGTGCCAGCAGTCCCGGGACTAGCTCGTGGGGGCAGTTCTTC. The rearrangement links TRBV6-5 to TRBJ2-5, with 9 positions matching TRBD2. The J call could be wrong; TRBJ2-1 is a better fit for the DNA end. Germline assignment: CDR1 MNHEY and CDR2 SVGAGI. CDR3 size: 14 residues.

This clonotype has just a few counts. J is TRBJ1-5 and V is TRBV20-1; TRBD1 matches 10 bases. Trimming at V came to 5 bases and at J to 5 bases, leaving 6 bases not matched to a gene. The CDR3 is 14 amino acids. Germline CDR1 is DFQATT and CDR2 is SNEGSKA (reference sequence). The CDR3, as DNA: TGCAGTGCTCTGCAAGGACAGGGGGATCAGCCCCAGCATTTT. This encodes CSALQGQGDQPQHF.

V is TRBV29-1 and J is TRBJ1-2; D call uncertain. Trimming removed 7 bases at V and 8 bases at J, with 29 bases between. The CDR3 loop spans 16 amino acids. CDR1 and CDR2 (germline): SQVTM, ANQGSEA. As DNA, the CDR3 is TGCAGCGCGGGGAAGTACCGAGAAGTGGAGGAGCGGGGCTACACCTTC. Its translation is CSAGKYREVEERGYTF. Based on the CDR3 plus reference TRBV29-1 and TRBJ1-2, the full variable domain is SAVISQKPSRDICQRGTSLTIQCQVDSQVTMMFWYRQQPGQSLTLIATANQGSEATYESGFVIDKFPISRPNLTFSTLTVSNMSPEDSSIYLCSAGKYREVEERGYTFGSGTRLTVV.